The clone carrying this TCR beta chain was detected once. Its matching antigen is unknown. The sample contains more than one DNA sequence encoding this CDR3. This entry is derived from a study of shared clonotypes between healthy human individuals. Findings and caveats of the study: What limited the represented genetic and exposure-history diversity was the small number of donors.

Adult donors, all healthy and HIV-negative, had no recent acute infections or vaccinations. This CDR3 contains 12 residues. Trimming took off 7 bases at V and 1 base at J, with 6 bases between the two ends. The germline V gene has CDR1 LNHDA and CDR2 SQIVND (reference sequence). The assay was run at deep level. Roughly 200 ng DNA, around 30,000 T cell genomes, went into each sorted-subset replicate PCR. Assay: immunoSEQ multiplex PCR; the TCRdb copy retains only in-frame clones and omits some. Here the sample spans over 850,000 clones, around 82% being singletons. The sample taken for sequencing was memory CD4+ T cells from PBMCs. Subset specified: CD45RA-negative fraction. This clonotype was obtained from a man aged 18 to 30 in good health. Some clones in this sample may be carry-over from other donors' samples. The chain is built from TRBV19 and TRBJ2-3; D remains ambiguous. CDR3 nucleotides: TGTGCCAGTAATGGGGGCACAGATACGCAGTATTTT. Amino acids: CASNGGTDTQYF.